These 18 T cell receptor beta chains were all obtained from the same sample, sequenced in a study of cytomegalovirus exposure and HLA in healthy donors. With 60 Vbeta and 13 Jbeta primers, the PCR was carried out. Clones were sequenced by immunoSEQ multiplex PCR, and TCRdb holds only the in-frame ones, with some missing. The data contain around 200,000 clones, roughly four fifths of them singletons. The sample consisted of PBMCs. These receptors all come from a male donor in good health and CMV-seronegative.

The chain joins TRBV6-6 to TRBJ2-7; 8 nucleotides align to TRBD2. The CDR3 runs to 13 residues. J lost 4 bases, V lost 5 bases, and 4 bases had no gene match. From germline, CDR1 is MNHNY and CDR2 SVGAGI (reference sequence). The CDR3 DNA sequence: TGTGCCAGCAGTGCCCCTAGCGGGTACGAGCAGTACTTC. Translation gives CASSAPSGYEQYF.

This clone was seen more than once but under ten times. The gene calls are TRBV9 and TRBJ1-6; D is ambiguous. V was clipped by 0 bases and J by 10 bases, with 8 bases between them. The CDR3 runs 13 residues. Germline V gene lookup returns CDR1 SGDLS and CDR2 YYNGEE. CDR3 DNA: TGTGCCAGCAGCGTAGGAGGTACCTCACCCCTCCACTTT. Its protein is CASSVGGTSPLHF.

For the CDR3, the DNA is TGTGCCAGCAGCTTTCAGGGCACCTATGGCTACACCTTC. Protein: CASSFQGTYGYTF. The V gene is TRBV7-2, the J gene TRBJ1-2, with D perhaps TRBD1 (5 bases). Germline-derived CDR1 and CDR2 are SGHTA and FQGNSA. The CDR3 is 13 residues long. Between the trimmed V and J ends, which lost 3 bases and 4 bases, there was a span of 9 bases.

The chain links TRBV18 to TRBJ2-5, with 8 bases matching TRBD1. The J call may be in error: the DNA end matches TRBJ2-7 better. The CDR3 consists of 15 residues. CDR1 is KGHSH and CDR2 is LQKENI in the germline V gene. The CDR3 reads CASSPRDRSSYEQYF. In nucleotides, the CDR3 is TGTGCCAGCTCACCCCGGGACAGGTCCTCCTACGAGCAGTACTTC.

V and J are TRBV7-2 and TRBJ1-1, with D tentatively TRBD1 (5 bases). This CDR3 has 18 residues. Germline loops: CDR1 SGHTA, CDR2 FQGNSA. Trimming pared 5 bases from V and 2 bases from J, leaving 24 bases between. The CDR3 nucleotides read TGTGCCAGCAGCCGTGACTTATTGGGGGGGTCCGGAAACACTGAAGCTTTCTTT. This sequence encodes CASSRDLLGGSGNTEAFF.

V usage is TRBV28 and J usage is TRBJ2-3, with D possibly matching TRBD2 (5 bases). Germline V CDR1 and CDR2: MDHEN, SYDVKM. This CDR3 has 16 residues. Trimming shortened V by 3 bases and J by 4 bases, and 17 bases separated the two germline ends. In DNA form, the CDR3 reads TGTGCCAGCAGTTTCCCCCGGGGTAGGGATGCAGATACGCAGTATTTT. Translated, it gives CASSFPRGRDADTQYF. Based on the CDR3 plus reference TRBV28 and TRBJ2-3, the full variable domain is DVKVTQSSRYLVKRTGEKVFLECVQDMDHENMFWYRQDPGLGLRLIYFSYDVKMKEKGDIPEGYSVSREKKERFSLILESASTNQTSMYLCASSFPRGRDADTQYFGPGTRLTVL.

This clone showed up just a few times. The chain is built from TRBV5-1 and TRBJ1-2; TRBD1 matches 11 bases. CDR3 length equals 16 residues. In germline, CDR1 is SGHRS, CDR2 YFSETQ. V trimming: 4 bases; J trimming: 8 bases; junction bases outside the gene matches: 13. In DNA, the CDR3 is TGCGCCAGCAGCCGAGAAGGACAGGGGGCACTTGGAGGCTACACCTTC. This codes for CASSREGQGALGGYTF.

This chain connects TRBV2 to TRBJ1-5, with 10 bases identical to TRBD1. The V segment lost 6 bases and the J segment 6 bases; nucleotides outside the gene matches: 2. CDR1 SNHLY and CDR2 FYNNEI come from the germline V gene. There are 13 residues in the CDR3. As DNA, the CDR3 is TGTGCCAGCAGGACAGGGGGCTCTCAGCCCCAGCATTTT. This gives the protein CASRTGGSQPQHF.

V usage is TRBV28 and J usage is TRBJ1-2; D might be TRBD1 (6 bases). CDR3 length: 12 amino acids. Germline V gene lookup returns CDR1 MDHEN and CDR2 SYDVKM. Trimming pared 5 bases from V and 6 bases from J, leaving 10 bases between. CDR3 DNA: TGTGCCAGCAGTCCAGGGGCGGATGGCTACACCTTC. Amino acid sequence: CASSPGADGYTF.

The V call is TRBV10-3, the J call TRBJ1-3, with TRBD1 matching 7 bases. This CDR3 region has 16 residues. J gave up 2 bases and V 5 bases, and 9 bases lay outside the gene matches. CDR1 ENHRY and CDR2 SYGVKD come from the germline V gene. This CDR3 is CAISPRSGQAGNTIYF. In nucleotides, the CDR3 is TGTGCCATCAGTCCTCGATCAGGACAGGCTGGAAACACCATATATTTT.

This chain joins TRBV27 and TRBJ2-1; D possibly corresponds to TRBD2 (7 bases). Germline loops: CDR1 MNHEY, CDR2 SMNVEV (reference sequence). Between the trimmed V and J ends, which lost 8 bases and 5 bases, there was a span of 19 bases. The CDR3 totals 15 residues. DNA of the CDR3: TGTGCCAGCCAGGTTTGGGGGGGGGCCAACAATGAGCAGTTCTTC. The encoded protein is CASQVWGGANNEQFF.

As for this clone: Here the CDR3 omits its conserved ending phenylalanine or tryptophan, so a read error is the likely source. No DNA is shown, since the ends of the CDR3 on it are uncertain; the CDR3 is the one TCRdb lists. The chain recombines TRBV28 with TRBJ2-7; the table assigns TRBD2, which was not confirmed against the DNA. Germline CDR1 reads MDHEN; CDR2 reads SYDVKM. The CDR3 region is 13 residues in length, termini included. The CDR3 loop is CASSPPKAGGKEL.

This chain uses TRBV27 with TRBJ1-2; no reliable D call. The V and J ends lost 4 bases and 4 bases respectively, with 19 bases between them. CDR1 is MNHEY, CDR2 SMNVEV, per germline (reference sequence). This CDR3 region has 16 residues. CDR3: CASSSIPPEWSYGYTF. DNA for the CDR3: TGTGCCAGCAGTTCGATCCCCCCGGAGTGGTCCTATGGCTACACCTTC.

This rearrangement joins TRBV5-1 to TRBJ1-1; a weak D match, TRBD1 (6 bases). The CDR3 covers 14 residues. In germline, CDR1 is SGHRS, CDR2 YFSETQ. V lost 0 bases, J lost 3 bases, and 9 bases lay in between. CDR3: CASSLGAGDTEAFF. For the CDR3, the DNA is TGCGCCAGCAGCTTGGGAGCAGGGGACACTGAAGCTTTCTTT.

This chain uses TRBV14 with TRBJ1-3; D might be TRBD1 (5 bases). The CDR3 is 14 amino acids. Germline CDR1 and CDR2: SGHDN and FVKESK. The ends were cut back, 4 bases at V and 4 bases at J, with 11 bases in the middle. CDR3 amino acids: CASSLGRGGNTIYF. The CDR3 nucleotides read TGTGCCAGCAGCCTCGGCCGGGGGGGAAACACCATATATTTT.

The genes are TRBV28 and TRBJ2-3; 10 nucleotides line up with TRBD1. Germline loops: CDR1 MDHEN, CDR2 SYDVKM. The V gene end was trimmed by 3 bases and the J gene end by 3 bases; junction bases not matched to a gene: 0. The CDR3 runs 14 residues. The CDR3 sequence is CASSLGQGTDTQYF. CDR3 DNA sequence: TGTGCCAGCAGTTTGGGACAGGGGACAGATACGCAGTATTTT.

The chain couples TRBV7-9 to TRBJ1-1; D is perhaps TRBD1 (5 bases). This CDR3 is built from 13 residues. V lost 6 bases and J 0 bases, leaving 8 bases between the germline ends. Germline assignment: CDR1 SEHNR and CDR2 FQNEAQ (reference sequence). CDR3 sequence (DNA): TGTGCCAGCAGTCAGGGCATGAACACTGAAGCTTTCTTT. Translating it yields CASSQGMNTEAFF.

This clone was observed a handful of times. V usage is TRBV30 and J usage is TRBJ2-7; TRBD2 aligns across 7 bases. Germline V gives CDR1 GTSNPN, CDR2 SVGIG (reference sequence). The length of the CDR3 is 15 residues. J was trimmed by 0 bases and V by 4 bases; bases with no gene match: 9. CDR3 DNA: TGTGCCTGGACTGGGACTACCCCGAGCTCCTACGAGCAGTACTTC. The encoded protein is CAWTGTTPSSYEQYF.